This TCR beta chain was found in a study of shared clonotypes between healthy human individuals. Clones were sequenced by immunoSEQ multiplex PCR, and TCRdb holds only the in-frame ones, with some missing. The table records millions of clones, about 95% of them present only once. This CDR3 comprises 17 residues. Looked up from germline, CDR1 is MGHRA and CDR2 is YSYEKL. V gave up 0 bases and J gave up 3 bases, with 18 bases separating them. Naive CD8 cells, CD45RO-negative and positively selected for CCR7, excluded terminally differentiated effector memory CD45RA+ cells. Study outcomes and limitations: Blood was the sole source, and tissue repertoires probably differ.

Regarding this clone: Its antigen is unknown.

The J gene is TRBJ2-7, the V gene TRBV4-1; D is uncertain. Sequencing used naive CD8+ T cells sorted from blood. The TCR was taken from a man between 18 and 29 years old in good health. The CDR3: CASSQDIYDRYDYEQYF. As DNA, the CDR3 is TGCGCCAGCAGCCAAGACATTTATGATAGGTACGACTACGAGCAGTACTTC.